The T cell receptor (beta chain) under discussion was sequenced for a study of blood T cells in healthy people across ages. V was pared by 5 bases and J by 4 bases, with 17 bases between. CDR1 is SQVTM and CDR2 is ANQGSEA in the germline V gene. This CDR3 has 14 amino acids. This clonotype has more than one count but fewer than ten. The antigen remains undetermined. A second roughly 7 to 12 cycle PCR used barcoded and J-beta primers. A template-switch adaptor containing 12 random nucleotides labeled each cDNA molecule. TCRdb ran MiXCR on the 5' RACE reads and lists one entry per CDR3 protein. The sample holds 700,000 to 950,000 distinct CDR3 sequences; roughly 45% are singletons and the top ten take more than 20%. General study results and limits: Older individuals had lower TCR beta diversity per million T cells (the decline was roughly linear).

Extraction yielded at least 5 micrograms of total RNA per sample. The sequencing input was blood. The sequence derives from an older woman in good health. The chain recombines TRBV29-1 with TRBJ1-1; a possible D gene is TRBD1 (6 bases). The DNA of the CDR3 is TGCAGCGTTCGGGGACATTTGGAAACCACTGAAGCTTTCTTT. Its protein product is CSVRGHLETTEAFF.